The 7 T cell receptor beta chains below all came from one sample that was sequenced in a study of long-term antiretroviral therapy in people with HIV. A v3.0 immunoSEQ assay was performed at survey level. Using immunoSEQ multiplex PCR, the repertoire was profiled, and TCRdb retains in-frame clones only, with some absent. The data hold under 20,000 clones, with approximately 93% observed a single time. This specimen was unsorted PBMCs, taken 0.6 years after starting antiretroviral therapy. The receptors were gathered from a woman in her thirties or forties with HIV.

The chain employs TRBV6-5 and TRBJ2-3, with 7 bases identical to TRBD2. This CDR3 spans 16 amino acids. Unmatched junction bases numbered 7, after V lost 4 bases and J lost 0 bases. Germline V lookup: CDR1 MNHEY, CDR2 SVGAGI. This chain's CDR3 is CASSLGGGLSTDTQYF. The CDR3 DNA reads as TGTGCCAGCAGTTTGGGGGGGGGTCTCAGCACAGATACGCAGTATTTT.

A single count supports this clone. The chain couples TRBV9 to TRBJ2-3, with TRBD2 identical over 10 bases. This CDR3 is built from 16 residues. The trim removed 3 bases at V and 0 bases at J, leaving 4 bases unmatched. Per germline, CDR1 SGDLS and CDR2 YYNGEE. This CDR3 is CASSALAGASTDTQYF. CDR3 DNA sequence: TGTGCCAGCAGCGCCCTAGCGGGGGCCAGCACAGATACGCAGTATTTT.

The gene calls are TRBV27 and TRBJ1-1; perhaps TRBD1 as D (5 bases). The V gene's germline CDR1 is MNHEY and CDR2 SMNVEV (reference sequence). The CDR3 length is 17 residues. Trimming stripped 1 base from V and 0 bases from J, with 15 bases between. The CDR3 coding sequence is TGTGCCAGCAGTTTATTGGGGGGTGGGGTCATGAACACTGAAGCTTTCTTT. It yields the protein CASSLLGGGVMNTEAFF.

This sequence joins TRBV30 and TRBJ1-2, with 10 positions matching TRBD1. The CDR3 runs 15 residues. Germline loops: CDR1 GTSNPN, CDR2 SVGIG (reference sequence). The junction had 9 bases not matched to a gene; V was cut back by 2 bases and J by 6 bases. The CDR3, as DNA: TGTGCCTGGAGTTACCCGGGACAGGGGCCTCATGGCTACACCTTC. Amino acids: CAWSYPGQGPHGYTF. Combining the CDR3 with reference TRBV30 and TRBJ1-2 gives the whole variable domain SQTIHQWPATLVQPVGSPLSLECTVEGTSNPNLYWYRQAAGRGLQLLFYSVGIGQISSEVPQNLSASRPQDRQFILSSKKLLLSDSGFYLCAWSYPGQGPHGYTFGSGTRLTVV.

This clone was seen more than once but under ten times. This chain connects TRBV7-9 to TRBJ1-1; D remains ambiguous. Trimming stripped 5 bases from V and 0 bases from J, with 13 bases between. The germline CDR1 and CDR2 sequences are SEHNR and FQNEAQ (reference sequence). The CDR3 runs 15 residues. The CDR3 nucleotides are TGTGCCAGCAGCCAACCAGAGAGACTGAACACTGAAGCTTTCTTT. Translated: CASSQPERLNTEAFF.

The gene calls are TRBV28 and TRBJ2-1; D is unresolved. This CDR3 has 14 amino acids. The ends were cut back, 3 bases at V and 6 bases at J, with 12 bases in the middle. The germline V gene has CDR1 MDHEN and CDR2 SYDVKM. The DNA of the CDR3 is TGTGCCAGCAGTTTGACGCCTGGCCCCAATGAGCAGTTCTTC. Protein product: CASSLTPGPNEQFF.

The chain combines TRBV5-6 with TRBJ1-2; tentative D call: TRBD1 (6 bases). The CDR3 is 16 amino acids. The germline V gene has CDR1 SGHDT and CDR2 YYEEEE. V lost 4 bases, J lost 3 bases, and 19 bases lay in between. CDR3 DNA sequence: TGTGCCAGCAGCGAAACTGGGGCAGGGGCGGACTATGGCTACACCTTC. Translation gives CASSETGAGADYGYTF.